This TCR beta chain was recorded in a study of OX40 agonist ivuxolimab in advanced cancers. About the study as a whole: Ivuxolimab was a fully human IgG2 agonistic monoclonal antibody targeting the costimulatory receptor OX40 (CD134). Intravenous ivuxolimab was administered to patients every 2 weeks at six dose levels: 0.01, 0.1, 0.3, 1.5, 3 and 10 mg/kg. Of the 50 to 55 patients in dose escalation, about 19 had hepatocellular carcinoma, some 15 had melanoma, 9 had renal cell carcinoma and 9 had head and neck cancer. In the dose-escalation cohort, 70% to 85% of patients were male, and the mean age was 60 years with a range of roughly 20 to 80. Patients were allowed to have had prior anti-PD-1, anti-PD-L1 or anti-CTLA-4 therapy, and approximately 40% of the dose-escalation patients had previously received checkpoint inhibitors. Three dose-escalation patients achieved partial responses, one with hepatocellular carcinoma and two with cutaneous melanoma. The purpose of peripheral TCRbeta sequencing was to test whether ivuxolimab changed TCR sequence diversity and led to clonal T-cell expansion. The paper covers the monotherapy dose-escalation part of the phase I ivuxolimab trial, which included N of about 51 patients.

In regard to this clone: Its antigen has not been determined. No per-base quality is available; no much larger clone lies one base away.

For sequencing of the TCRbeta CDR3 region, genomic DNA was extracted from the sorted cells. The immunoSEQ Assay was used to sequence the TCRbeta CDR3 regions. TCRdb took this table from immuneACCESS and kept in-frame rearrangements with V and J called. Such tables lack part of the clones; where checked against another copy, unresolved V genes explain under half of the gap, and the rest is unexplained. The sample includes around 55,000 clones, with about 88% observed a single time. Of the sample, 9% to 15% is held by the ten largest clones. Patients with autoimmune disease history or receiving systemic immunosuppression were excluded from the trial. In every dose cohort, peripheral blood was drawn for TCR sequencing at baseline, cycle 4 day 1, and cycle 7 day 1. The samples were taken from a phase I, first-in-human, multicenter, open-label dose-escalation trial of ivuxolimab. Adults with locally advanced or metastatic melanoma, renal cell carcinoma, hepatocellular carcinoma or head and neck squamous cell carcinoma were enrolled in the trial. Before TCR sequencing, CD4+ T cells and CD8+ T cells were sorted from peripheral blood as separate populations.

Summary of the overall study and its limitations: In partial responders in the 0.1-3.0 mg/kg groups, normalized peripheral clonal expansion was found to be among the lowest, especially among CD8+ T cells. After ivuxolimab, expanded clones were on average more numerous among CD8+ T cells than among CD4+ T cells. Low levels of normalized T-cell clonal expansion were also seen in some patients who did not respond. Clonal expansion of both CD4+ and CD8+ blood T cells was observed from baseline to week 6 at doses 0.1 to 3.0 mg/kg. Antigen specificity was not determined for the clonally expanded peripheral T cells.

This TCR came from an adult with an advanced solid tumor such as melanoma, head and neck, liver or kidney cancer. This specimen consisted of CD4+ or CD8+ T cells sorted from blood, obtained in a trial of the OX40 agonist ivuxolimab.

The nucleotide sequence is TGTGCCAGCAACACGCCCACTAGCGGGAGAAGGGCCGGGGAGCTGTTTTTT. This is translated as CASNTPTSGRRAGELFF. The sequence is built from TRBV7-9 and TRBJ2-2; 11 junctional bases match TRBD2. The CDR3 contains 17 residues, cysteine and phenylalanine counted. Of the read, only the CDR3 DNA is kept; its 51 bases are in frame from base 1. V trim: 7 bases; J trim: 6 bases; unmatched bases: 13. CDR1 is given as SEHNR and CDR2 as FQNEAQ, both from the germline V gene (reference sequence).